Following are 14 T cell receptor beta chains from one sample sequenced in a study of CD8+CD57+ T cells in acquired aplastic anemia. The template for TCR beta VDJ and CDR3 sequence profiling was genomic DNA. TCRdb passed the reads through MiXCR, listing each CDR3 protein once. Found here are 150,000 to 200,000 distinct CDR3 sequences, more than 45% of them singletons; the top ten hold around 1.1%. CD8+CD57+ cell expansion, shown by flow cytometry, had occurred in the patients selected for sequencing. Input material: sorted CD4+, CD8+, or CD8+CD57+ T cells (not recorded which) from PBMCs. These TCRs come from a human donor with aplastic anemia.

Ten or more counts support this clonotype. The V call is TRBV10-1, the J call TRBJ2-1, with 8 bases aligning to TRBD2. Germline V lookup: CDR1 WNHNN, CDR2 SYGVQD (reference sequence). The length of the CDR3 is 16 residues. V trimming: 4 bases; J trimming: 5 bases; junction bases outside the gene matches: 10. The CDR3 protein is CASSAPRRGDHNEQFF. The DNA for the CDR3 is TGCGCCAGCAGTGCGCCCCGGCGGGGGGACCACAATGAGCAGTTCTTC.

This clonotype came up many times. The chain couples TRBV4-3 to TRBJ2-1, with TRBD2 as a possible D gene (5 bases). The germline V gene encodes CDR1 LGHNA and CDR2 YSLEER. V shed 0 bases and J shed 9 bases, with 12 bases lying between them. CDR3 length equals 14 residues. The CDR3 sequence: CASSQDHTGSEQFF. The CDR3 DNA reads TGCGCCAGCAGCCAAGATCATACGGGAAGTGAGCAGTTCTTC.

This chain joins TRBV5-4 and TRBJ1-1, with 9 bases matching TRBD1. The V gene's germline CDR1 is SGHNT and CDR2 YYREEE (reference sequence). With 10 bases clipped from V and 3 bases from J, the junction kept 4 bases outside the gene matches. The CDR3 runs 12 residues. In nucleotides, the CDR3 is TGTGCCTTCCGGACAGGGGACACTGAAGCTTTCTTT. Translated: CAFRTGDTEAFF.

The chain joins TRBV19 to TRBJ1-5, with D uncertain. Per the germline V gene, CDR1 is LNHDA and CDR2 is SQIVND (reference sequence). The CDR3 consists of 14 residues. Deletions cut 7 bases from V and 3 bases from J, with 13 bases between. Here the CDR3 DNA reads TGTGCCAGTACCCCGGGCCCCTACAATCAGCCCCAGCATTTT. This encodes CASTPGPYNQPQHF. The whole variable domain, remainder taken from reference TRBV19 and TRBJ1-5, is DGGITQSPKYLFRKEGQNVTLSCEQNLNHDAMYWYRQDPGQGLRLIYYSQIVNDFQKGDIAEGYSVSREKKESFPLTVTSAQKNPTAFYLCASTPGPYNQPQHFGDGTRLSIL.

CDR3: CASSLERGYSYEQYF. The DNA of the CDR3 is TGTGCCAGCAGCTTAGAGCGGGGCTACTCCTACGAGCAGTACTTC. V gene TRBV7-2 combines with J gene TRBJ2-7; 7 bases line up with TRBD2. The V gene's germline CDR1 is SGHTA and CDR2 FQGNSA. The CDR3 consists of 15 residues. After removal of 1 base from V and 0 bases from J, the junction contained 3 bases not matched to a gene.

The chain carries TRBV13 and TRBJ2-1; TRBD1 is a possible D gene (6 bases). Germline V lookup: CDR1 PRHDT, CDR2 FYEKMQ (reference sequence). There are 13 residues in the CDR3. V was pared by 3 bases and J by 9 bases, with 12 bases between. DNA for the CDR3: TGTGCCAGCAGCTTCCAGGGGTTGGGTGAGCAGTTCTTC. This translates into CASSFQGLGEQFF.

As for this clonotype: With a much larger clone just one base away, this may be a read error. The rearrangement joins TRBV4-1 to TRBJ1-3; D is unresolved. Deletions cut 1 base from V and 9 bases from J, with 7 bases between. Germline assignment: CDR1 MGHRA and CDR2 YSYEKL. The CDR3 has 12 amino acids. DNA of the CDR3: TGCGCCAGCAGCCAAGGATTGGGCACCATATATTTT. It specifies CASSQGLGTIYF.

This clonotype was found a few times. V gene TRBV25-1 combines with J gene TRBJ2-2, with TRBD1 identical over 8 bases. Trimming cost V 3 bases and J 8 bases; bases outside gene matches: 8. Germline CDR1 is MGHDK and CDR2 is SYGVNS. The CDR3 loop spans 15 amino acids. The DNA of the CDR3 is TGTGCCAGCAGTGACCAGGACAGGGTGGGTGGGGAGCTGTTTTTT. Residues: CASSDQDRVGGELFF.

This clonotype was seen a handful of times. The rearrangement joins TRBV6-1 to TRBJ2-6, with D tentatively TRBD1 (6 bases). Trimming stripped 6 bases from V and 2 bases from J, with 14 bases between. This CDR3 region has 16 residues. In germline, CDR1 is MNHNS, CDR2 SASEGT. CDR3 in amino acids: CASSLEGVPGANVLTF. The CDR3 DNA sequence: TGTGCCAGCAGCCTTGAGGGGGTCCCTGGGGCCAACGTCCTGACTTTC.

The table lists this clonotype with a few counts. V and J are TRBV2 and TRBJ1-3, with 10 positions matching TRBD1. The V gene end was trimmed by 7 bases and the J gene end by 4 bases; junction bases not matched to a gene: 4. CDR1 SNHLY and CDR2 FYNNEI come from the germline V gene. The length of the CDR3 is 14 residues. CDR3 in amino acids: CASTWDRGGNTIYF. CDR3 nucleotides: TGTGCCAGCACCTGGGACAGGGGAGGAAACACCATATATTTT. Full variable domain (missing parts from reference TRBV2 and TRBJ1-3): EPEVTQTPSHQVTQMGQEVILRCVPISNHLYFYWYRQILGQKVEFLVSFYNNEISEKSEIFDDQFSVERPDGSNFTLKIRSTKLEDSAMYFCASTWDRGGNTIYFGEGSWLTVV.

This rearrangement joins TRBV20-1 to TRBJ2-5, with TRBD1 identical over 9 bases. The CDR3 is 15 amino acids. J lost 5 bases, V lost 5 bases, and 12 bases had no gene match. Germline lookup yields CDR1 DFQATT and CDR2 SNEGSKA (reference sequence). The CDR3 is CSAPQGALGIETQYF. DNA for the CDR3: TGCAGTGCTCCACAGGGGGCCCTCGGAATTGAGACCCAGTACTTC.

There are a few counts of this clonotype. The CDR3 nucleotides are TGTGCCAGCAGTTTCATGAGGGGCCACCTCTCAGGCTACACCTTC. Translated, it gives CASSFMRGHLSGYTF. The chain uses TRBV27 and TRBJ1-2, with D tentatively TRBD1 (5 bases). This CDR3 is 15 amino acids long. The V and J ends lost 3 bases and 8 bases respectively, with 19 bases between them. Germline CDR1 and CDR2: MNHEY and SMNVEV (reference sequence).

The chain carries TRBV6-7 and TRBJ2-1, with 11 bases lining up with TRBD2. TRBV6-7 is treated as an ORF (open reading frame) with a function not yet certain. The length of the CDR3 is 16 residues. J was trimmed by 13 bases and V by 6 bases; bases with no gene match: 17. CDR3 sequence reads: CASSHITSGGPRGQFF. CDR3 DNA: TGTGCCAGCAGCCATATTACTAGCGGGGGCCCGAGAGGACAGTTCTTC.

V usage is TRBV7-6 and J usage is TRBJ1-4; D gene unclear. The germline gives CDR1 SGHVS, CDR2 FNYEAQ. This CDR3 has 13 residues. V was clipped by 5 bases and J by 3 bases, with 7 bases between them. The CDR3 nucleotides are TGTGCCAGCAGCCCTTCGGCTAATGAAAAACTGTTTTTT. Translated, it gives CASSPSANEKLFF.